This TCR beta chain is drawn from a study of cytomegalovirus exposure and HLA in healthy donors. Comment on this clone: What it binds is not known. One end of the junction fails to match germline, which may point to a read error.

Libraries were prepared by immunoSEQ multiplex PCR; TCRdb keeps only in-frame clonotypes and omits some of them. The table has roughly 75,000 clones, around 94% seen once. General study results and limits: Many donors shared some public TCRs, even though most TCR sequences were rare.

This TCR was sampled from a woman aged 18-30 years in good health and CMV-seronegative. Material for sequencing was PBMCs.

CDR3 protein: CASSLDTNTEAFF. The CDR3, as DNA: TGTGCTAGCAGTTTAGACACGAACACTGAAGCTTTCTTT. V and J are TRBV7-7 and TRBJ1-1, with unresolved D. The germline gives CDR1 SSHAT, CDR2 FNYEAQ (reference sequence). The CDR3 consists of 13 residues. The variable domain in full, completed from reference TRBV7-7 and TRBJ1-1, reads GAGVSQSPRYKVTKRGQDVTLRCDPISSHATLYWYQQALGQGPEFLTYFNYEAQPDKSGLPSDRFSAERPEGSISTLTIQRTEQRDSAMYRCASSLDTNTEAFFGQGTRLTVV.